The following is a TCR beta chain sequence with its context. Read coverage stops 3 residues before the CDR3 terminus; the germline J gene supplies the remainder. Per germline, CDR1 SGHDT and CDR2 YYEEEE. Losses at the gene ends were 7 bases for V and 4 bases for J; bases not matched to a gene: 3. CDR3 length equals 13 residues. These data originate in a study of T cells in women clearing cervical HPV infection. The assay was immunoSEQ multiplex PCR, and TCRdb's table has in-frame clones only and misses some. The sample shows tens of thousands of clones, and roughly 4.2% sits with its ten largest clones.

The chain combines TRBV5-6 with TRBJ2-3, with 10 bases that match TRBD1. This sequence originates from a woman between 18 and 75 years old with a cervical HPV16 infection that either progressed to CIN3+ or cleared (not recorded which). Input material: blood buffy coat. CDR3 amino acids: CASDRGQADTQYF. The part of the CDR3 DNA that was read is TGTGCCAGCGACAGGGGGCAGGCAGATACG. The variable domain in full, completed from reference TRBV5-6 and TRBJ2-3, reads DAGVTQSPTHLIKTRGQQVTLRCSPKSGHDTVSWYQQALGQGPQFIFQYYEEEERQRGNFPDRFSGHQFPNYSSELNVNALLLGDSALYLCASDRGQADTQYFGPGTRLTVL.